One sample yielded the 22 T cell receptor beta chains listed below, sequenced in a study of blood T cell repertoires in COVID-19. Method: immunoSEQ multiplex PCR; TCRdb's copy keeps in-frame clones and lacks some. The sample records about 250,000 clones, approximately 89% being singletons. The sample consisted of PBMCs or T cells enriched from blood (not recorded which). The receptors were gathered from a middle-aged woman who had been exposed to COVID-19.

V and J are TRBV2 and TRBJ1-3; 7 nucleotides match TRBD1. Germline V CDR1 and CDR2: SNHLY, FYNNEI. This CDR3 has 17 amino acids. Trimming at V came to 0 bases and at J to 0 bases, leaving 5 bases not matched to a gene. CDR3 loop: CASSEAGTVNSGNTIYF. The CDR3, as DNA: TGTGCCAGCAGTGAAGCCGGGACAGTTAACTCTGGAAACACCATATATTTT.

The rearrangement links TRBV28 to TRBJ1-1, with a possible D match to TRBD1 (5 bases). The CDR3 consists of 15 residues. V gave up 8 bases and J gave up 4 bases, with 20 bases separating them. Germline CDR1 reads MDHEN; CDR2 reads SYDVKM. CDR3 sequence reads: CASPPSGQGTTEAFF. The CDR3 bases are TGTGCCAGCCCACCAAGTGGCCAGGGAACCACTGAAGCTTTCTTT.

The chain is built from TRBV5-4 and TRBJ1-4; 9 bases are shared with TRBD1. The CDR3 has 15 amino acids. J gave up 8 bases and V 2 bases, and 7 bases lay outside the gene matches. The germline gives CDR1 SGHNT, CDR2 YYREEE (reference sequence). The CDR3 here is CASSFIGQGREKLFF. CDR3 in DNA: TGTGCCAGCAGCTTTATCGGACAGGGGCGCGAAAAACTGTTTTTT.

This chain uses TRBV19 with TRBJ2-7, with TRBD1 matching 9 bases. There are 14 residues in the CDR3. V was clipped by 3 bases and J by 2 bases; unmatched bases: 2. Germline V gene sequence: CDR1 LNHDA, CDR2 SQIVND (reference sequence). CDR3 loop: CASSMTGGAYEQYF. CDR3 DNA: TGTGCCAGTAGTATGACAGGGGGGGCCTACGAGCAGTACTTC.

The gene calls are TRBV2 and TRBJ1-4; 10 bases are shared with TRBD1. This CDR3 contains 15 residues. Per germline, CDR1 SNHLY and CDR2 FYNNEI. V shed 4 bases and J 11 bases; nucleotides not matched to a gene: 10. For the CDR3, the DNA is TGTGCCAGCAGTGTAGTCGGGACAGGGGTTGGTAAACTGTTTTTT. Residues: CASSVVGTGVGKLFF.

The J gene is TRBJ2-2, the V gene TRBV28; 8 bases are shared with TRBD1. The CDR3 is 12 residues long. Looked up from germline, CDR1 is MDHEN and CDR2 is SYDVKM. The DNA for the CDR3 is TGTGCGGGACAGGCGCCCACCGGGGAGCTGTTTTTT. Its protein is CAGQAPTGELFF.

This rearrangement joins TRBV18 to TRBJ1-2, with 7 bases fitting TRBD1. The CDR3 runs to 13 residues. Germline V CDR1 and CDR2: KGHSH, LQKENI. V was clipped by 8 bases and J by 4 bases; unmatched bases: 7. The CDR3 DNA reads TGTGCCAGCCGAGGGGGCGCCGGCTATGGCTACACCTTC. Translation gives CASRGGAGYGYTF.

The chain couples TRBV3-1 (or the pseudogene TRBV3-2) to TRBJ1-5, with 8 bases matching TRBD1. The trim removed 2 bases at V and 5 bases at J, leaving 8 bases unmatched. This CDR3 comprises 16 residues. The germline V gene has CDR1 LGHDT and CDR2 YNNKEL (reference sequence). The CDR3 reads CASSQPSPDRDQPQHF. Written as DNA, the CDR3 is TGTGCCAGCAGCCAACCCTCGCCGGACAGGGATCAGCCCCAGCATTTT.

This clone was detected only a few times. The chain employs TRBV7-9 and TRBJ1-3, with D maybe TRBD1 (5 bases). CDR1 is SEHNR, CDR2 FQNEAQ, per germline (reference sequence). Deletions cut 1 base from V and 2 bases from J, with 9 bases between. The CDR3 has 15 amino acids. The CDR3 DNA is TGTGCCAGCAGCTTAGAAGGCAGGGCTGGAAACACCATATATTTT. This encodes CASSLEGRAGNTIYF.

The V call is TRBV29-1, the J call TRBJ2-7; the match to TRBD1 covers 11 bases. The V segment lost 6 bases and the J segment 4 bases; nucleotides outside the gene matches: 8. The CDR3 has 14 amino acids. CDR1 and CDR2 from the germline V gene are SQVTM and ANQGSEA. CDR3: CSVRPGQGVYEQYF. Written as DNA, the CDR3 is TGCAGCGTACGTCCGGGACAGGGGGTTTACGAGCAGTACTTC.

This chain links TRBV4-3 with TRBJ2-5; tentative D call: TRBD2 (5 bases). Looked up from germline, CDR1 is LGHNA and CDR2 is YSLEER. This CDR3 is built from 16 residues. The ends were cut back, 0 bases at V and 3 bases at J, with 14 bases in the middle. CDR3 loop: CASSQDPEWREETQYF. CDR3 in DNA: TGCGCCAGCAGCCAAGATCCTGAATGGCGGGAAGAGACCCAGTACTTC.

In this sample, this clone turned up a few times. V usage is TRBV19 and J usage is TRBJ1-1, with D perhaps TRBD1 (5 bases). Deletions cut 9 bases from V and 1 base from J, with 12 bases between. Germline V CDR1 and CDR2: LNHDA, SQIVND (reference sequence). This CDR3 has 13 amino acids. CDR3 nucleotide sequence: TGTGCCAGCAGTCGGGGGGAGAACACTGAAGCTTTCTTT. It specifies CASSRGENTEAFF.

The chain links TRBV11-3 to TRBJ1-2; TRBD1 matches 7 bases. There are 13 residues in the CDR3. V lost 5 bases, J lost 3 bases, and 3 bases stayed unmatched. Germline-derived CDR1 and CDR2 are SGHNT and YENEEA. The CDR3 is CASSLGTDYGYTF. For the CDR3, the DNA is TGTGCCAGCAGCCTTGGGACAGACTATGGCTACACCTTC. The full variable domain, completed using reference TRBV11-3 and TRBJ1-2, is EAGVVQSPRYKIIEKKQPVAFWCNPISGHNTLYWYLQNLGQGPELLIRYENEEAVDDSQLPKDRFSAERLKGVDSTLKIQPAELGDSAVYLCASSLGTDYGYTFGSGTRLTVV.

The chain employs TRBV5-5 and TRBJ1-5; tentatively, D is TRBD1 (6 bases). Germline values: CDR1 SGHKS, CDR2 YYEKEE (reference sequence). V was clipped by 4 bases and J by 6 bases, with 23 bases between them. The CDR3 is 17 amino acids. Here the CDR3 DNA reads TGTGCCAGCAGCCCTCAATTTAGTTCCAGGGGCTTTCAGCCCCAGCATTTT. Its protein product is CASSPQFSSRGFQPQHF.

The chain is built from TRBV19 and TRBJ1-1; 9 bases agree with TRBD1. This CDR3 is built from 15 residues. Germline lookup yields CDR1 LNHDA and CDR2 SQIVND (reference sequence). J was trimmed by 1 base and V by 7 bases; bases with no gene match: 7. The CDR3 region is CASTDRGGGNTEAFF. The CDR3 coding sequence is TGTGCCAGTACCGACAGGGGGGGAGGGAACACTGAAGCTTTCTTT.

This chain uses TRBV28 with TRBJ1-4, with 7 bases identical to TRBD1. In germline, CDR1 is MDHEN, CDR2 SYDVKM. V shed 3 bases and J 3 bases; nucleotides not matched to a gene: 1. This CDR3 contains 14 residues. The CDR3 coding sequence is TGTGCCAGCAGTTTGACAGGGTCTAATGAAAAACTGTTTTTT. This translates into CASSLTGSNEKLFF. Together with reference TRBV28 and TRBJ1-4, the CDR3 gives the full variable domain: DVKVTQSSRYLVKRTGEKVFLECVQDMDHENMFWYRQDPGLGLRLIYFSYDVKMKEKGDIPEGYSVSREKKERFSLILESASTNQTSMYLCASSLTGSNEKLFFGSGTQLSVL.

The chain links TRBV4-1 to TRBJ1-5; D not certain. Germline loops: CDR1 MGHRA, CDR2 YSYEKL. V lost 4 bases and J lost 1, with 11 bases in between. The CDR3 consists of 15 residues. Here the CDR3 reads CASSPHSSSNQPQHF. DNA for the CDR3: TGCGCCAGCAGCCCCCACAGTTCAAGCAATCAGCCCCAGCATTTT.

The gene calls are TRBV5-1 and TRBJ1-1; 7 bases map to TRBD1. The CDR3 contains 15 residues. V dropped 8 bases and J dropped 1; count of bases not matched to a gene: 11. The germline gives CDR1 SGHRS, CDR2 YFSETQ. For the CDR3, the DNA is TGCGCCAGTCGGGACAGACATAACGGGAACACTGAAGCTTTCTTT. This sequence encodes CASRDRHNGNTEAFF.

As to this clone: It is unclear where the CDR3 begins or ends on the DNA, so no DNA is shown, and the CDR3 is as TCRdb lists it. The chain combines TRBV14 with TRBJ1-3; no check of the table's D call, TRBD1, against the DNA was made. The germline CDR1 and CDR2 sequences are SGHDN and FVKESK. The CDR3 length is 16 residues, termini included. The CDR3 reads CASSPLWQGAGNTIYF.

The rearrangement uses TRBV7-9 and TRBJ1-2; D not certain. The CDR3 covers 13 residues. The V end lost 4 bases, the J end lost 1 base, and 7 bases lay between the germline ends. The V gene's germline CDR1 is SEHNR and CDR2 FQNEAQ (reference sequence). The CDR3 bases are TGTGCCAGCAGCTATTCAAATAACTATGGCTACACCTTC. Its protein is CASSYSNNYGYTF.

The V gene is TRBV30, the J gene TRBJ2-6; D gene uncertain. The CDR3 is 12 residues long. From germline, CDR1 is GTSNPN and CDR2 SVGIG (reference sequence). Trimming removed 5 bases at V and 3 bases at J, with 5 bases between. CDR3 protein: CAWANGANVLTF. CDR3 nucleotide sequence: TGTGCCTGGGCTAATGGGGCCAACGTCCTGACTTTC.

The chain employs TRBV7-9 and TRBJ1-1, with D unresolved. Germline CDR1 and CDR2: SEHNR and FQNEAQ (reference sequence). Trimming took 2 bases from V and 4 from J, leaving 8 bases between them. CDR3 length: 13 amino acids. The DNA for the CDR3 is TGTGCCAGCAGCTTAAGCATAACCACTGAAGCTTTCTTT. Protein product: CASSLSITTEAFF.